This T cell receptor beta chain was profiled in a study of T cell changes during pregnancy in multiple sclerosis. The data were produced by immunoSEQ multiplex PCR, yet TCRdb's version contains in-frame clones alone and is incomplete. The data show around 70,000 clones, around 94% seen once. The CDR3 is 15 amino acids. Germline CDR1 MDHEN, CDR2 SYDVKM. With 6 bases removed from V and 0 bases from J, the gap between germline ends came to 12 bases. The chain couples TRBV28 to TRBJ2-1, with a weak D call TRBD2 (6 bases). The sequenced sample was peripheral blood, obtained before pregnancy. This TCR came from a female donor with multiple sclerosis, enrolled in a pregnancy study. CDR3 loop: CASSPGTHSYNEQFF. CDR3 nucleotides: TGTGCCAGCAGCCCCGGGACTCACTCCTACAATGAGCAGTTCTTC.